One sample yielded the 21 T cell receptor beta chains listed below, sequenced in a study of OX40 agonist ivuxolimab in advanced cancers. Clones were sequenced by immunoSEQ multiplex PCR, and TCRdb holds only the in-frame ones, with some missing. The table includes tens of thousands of clones, approximately 85% detected once. The specimen was CD4+ or CD8+ T cells sorted from blood, collected in a trial of the OX40 agonist ivuxolimab. These receptors all come from an adult with an advanced solid tumor such as melanoma, head and neck, liver or kidney cancer.

V is TRBV25-1 and J is TRBJ2-4, with 7 bases fitting TRBD2. Trimming cost V 4 bases and J 0 bases; bases outside gene matches: 6. The germline gives CDR1 MGHDK, CDR2 SYGVNS. The CDR3 has 16 residues. The CDR3 is CASSAGGGKAKNIQYF. CDR3 bases: TGTGCCAGCAGTGCGGGGGGAGGGAAAGCCAAAAACATTCAGTACTTC.

The chain joins TRBV2 to TRBJ2-7; D gene unclear. Deletions cut 4 bases from V and 5 bases from J, with 9 bases between. The CDR3 loop spans 12 amino acids. Germline CDR1 and CDR2: SNHLY and FYNNEI. DNA of the CDR3: TGTGCCAGCAGTGGGGGTATGGACGAGCAGTACTTC. It translates to CASSGGMDEQYF.

The chain is built from TRBV28 and TRBJ1-5, with D unclear. CDR1 and CDR2 from the germline V gene are MDHEN and SYDVKM. This CDR3 contains 12 residues. V was trimmed by 6 bases and J by 4 bases, leaving 7 bases between them. DNA for the CDR3: TGTGCCAGCAGGGCCGGGAATCAGCCCCAGCATTTT. It encodes CASRAGNQPQHF.

J is TRBJ2-7 and V is TRBV11-3; TRBD1 agrees at 10 bases. CDR3 size: 13 residues. V was pared by 8 bases and J by 5 bases, with 6 bases of the junction left unmatched. Germline lookup yields CDR1 SGHNT and CDR2 YENEEA. CDR3 in amino acids: CASRGTGANEQYF. For the CDR3, the DNA is TGTGCCAGCCGTGGGACAGGGGCCAACGAGCAGTACTTC. Full variable domain (remainder filled in from reference TRBV11-3 and TRBJ2-7): EAGVVQSPRYKIIEKKQPVAFWCNPISGHNTLYWYLQNLGQGPELLIRYENEEAVDDSQLPKDRFSAERLKGVDSTLKIQPAELGDSAVYLCASRGTGANEQYFGPGTRLTVT.

The rearrangement uses TRBV5-4 and TRBJ2-7; D may match TRBD1 or TRBD2 (5 bases each). V lost 4 bases and J 6 bases, leaving 17 bases between the germline ends. The V gene's germline CDR1 is SGHNT and CDR2 YYREEE (reference sequence). This CDR3 region has 14 residues. The CDR3 protein is CASSMPGPLREQYF. As DNA, the CDR3 is TGTGCCAGCAGCATGCCGGGACCCCTCCGCGAGCAGTACTTC.

The J gene is TRBJ2-5, the V gene TRBV15, with D tentatively TRBD1 or TRBD2 (5 bases each). Trimming removed 0 bases at V and 1 base at J, with 9 bases between. CDR3 length: 15 residues. Germline CDR1 and CDR2: LNHNV and YYDKDF (reference sequence). The CDR3 here is CATSRDPGAQETQYF. The CDR3 nucleotides are TGTGCCACCAGCAGAGATCCCGGGGCCCAAGAGACCCAGTACTTC.

The chain combines TRBV5-1 with TRBJ2-3; D gene uncertain. Trimming stripped 4 bases from V and 6 bases from J, with 12 bases between. Germline-derived CDR1 and CDR2 are SGHRS and YFSETQ. The length of the CDR3 is 13 residues. Here the CDR3 reads CASSPAAVDTQYF. The CDR3 DNA is TGCGCCAGCAGCCCGGCTGCGGTCGATACGCAGTATTTT.

The CDR3 DNA reads as TGTGCCATCAGTACTAGCGGGTTCAATGAGCAGTTCTTC. The encoded protein is CAISTSGFNEQFF. The rearrangement uses TRBV10-3 and TRBJ2-1, with 9 positions matching TRBD2. CDR3 size: 13 residues. Germline V gives CDR1 ENHRY, CDR2 SYGVKD. The trim removed 5 bases at V and 6 bases at J, leaving 2 bases unmatched.

The chain joins TRBV7-8 to TRBJ2-6; D may match TRBD1 or TRBD2 (5 bases each). The CDR3 has 15 residues. CDR1 and CDR2 from the germline V gene are SGHVS and FQNEAQ. Trimming took 5 bases from V and 2 from J, leaving 10 bases between them. This chain's CDR3 is CASSPGGTGANVLTF. CDR3 bases: TGTGCCAGCAGCCCTGGGGGAACTGGGGCCAACGTCCTGACTTTC.

The chain combines TRBV28 with TRBJ2-5; possible D gene TRBD1, 7 bases. Near its end, the DNA agrees better with TRBJ2-7, so the J call may be wrong. The CDR3 is made up of 13 amino acids. CDR1 and CDR2 (germline): MDHEN, SYDVKM. CDR3 DNA sequence: TGTGCCAGCAGTTACCAGGGGGGATACGAGCAGTACTTC. Translating gives CASSYQGGYEQYF.

The J gene is TRBJ2-2, the V gene TRBV6-6; D is ambiguous. Germline V gene lookup returns CDR1 MNHNY and CDR2 SVGAGI (reference sequence). This CDR3 has 12 residues. V gave up 2 bases and J gave up 2 bases, with 0 bases separating them. The CDR3 bases are TGTGCCAGCAGTTACAACACCGGGGAGCTGTTTTTT. Encoded protein: CASSYNTGELFF.

The chain uses TRBV7-8 and TRBJ1-4; 8 bases map to TRBD1. This CDR3 is built from 14 residues. Germline assignment: CDR1 SGHVS and CDR2 FQNEAQ. Trimming at V came to 4 bases and at J to 5 bases, leaving 3 bases not matched to a gene. CDR3 sequence (DNA): TGTGCCAGCAGCTCGGACAGGGCCAATGAAAAACTGTTTTTT. The encoded protein is CASSSDRANEKLFF.

This sequence joins TRBV5-4 and TRBJ2-5, with D uncertain. Germline V gene sequence: CDR1 SGHNT, CDR2 YYREEE (reference sequence). Trimming took 2 bases from V and 1 from J, leaving 12 bases between them. The CDR3 runs 15 residues. The CDR3 spells CASSLPTRGQETQYF. The CDR3 nucleotides are TGTGCCAGCAGCTTACCGACGAGAGGCCAAGAGACCCAGTACTTC.

The CDR3 DNA reads TGTGCCAGCAGTTACTCCCGGGGTTACTCCTACGAGCAGTACTTC. Its translation is CASSYSRGYSYEQYF. This chain links TRBV6-6 with TRBJ2-7; maybe TRBD2 (5 bases). Per germline, CDR1 MNHNY and CDR2 SVGAGI (reference sequence). Trimming took 0 bases from V and 0 from J, leaving 9 bases between them. The CDR3 loop spans 15 amino acids.

This clone was seen a single time. V is TRBV6-1 and J is TRBJ2-7, with a tentative D call TRBD1 (5 bases). Per the germline V gene, CDR1 is MNHNS and CDR2 is SASEGT. The CDR3 length is 14 residues. The V and J ends lost 7 bases and 0 bases respectively, with 13 bases between them. This CDR3 is CASMRTQSSYEQYF. CDR3 bases: TGTGCCAGCATGAGGACACAGAGCTCCTACGAGCAGTACTTC.

This clone has just a few counts. This chain links TRBV28 with TRBJ2-7; 7 positions match TRBD2. Germline CDR1 MDHEN, CDR2 SYDVKM. The junction had 8 bases not matched to a gene; V was cut back by 8 bases and J by 4 bases. The CDR3 loop spans 13 amino acids. In DNA, the CDR3 is TGTGCCAGCGGCCTGGGAGGGAGGTACGAGCAGTACTTC. Its translation is CASGLGGRYEQYF.

This chain connects TRBV19 to TRBJ1-1, with D uncertain. The CDR3 loop spans 11 amino acids. From germline, CDR1 is LNHDA and CDR2 SQIVND (reference sequence). The V end lost 10 bases, the J end lost 3 bases, and 9 bases lay between the germline ends. The CDR3 sequence is CAILRDTEAFF. In DNA form, the CDR3 reads TGTGCCATCCTTCGCGACACTGAAGCTTTCTTT.

The CDR3 here is CASSPQPGSSQGTGELFF. DNA for the CDR3: TGTGCCAGCAGCCCACAGCCGGGTAGCAGCCAGGGGACCGGGGAGCTGTTTTTT. The chain is built from TRBV7-9 and TRBJ2-2, with D possibly matching TRBD1 (6 bases). CDR3 length: 18 amino acids. Trimming removed 5 bases from V and 5 bases from J, with 24 bases in between. Germline V gene sequence: CDR1 SEHNR, CDR2 FQNEAQ (reference sequence). Full variable domain (outside the CDR3, taken from reference TRBV7-9 and TRBJ2-2): DTGVSQNPRHKITKRGQNVTFRCDPISEHNRLYWYRQTLGQGPEFLTYFQNEAQLEKSRLLSDRFSAERPKGSFSTLEIQRTEQGDSAMYLCASSPQPGSSQGTGELFFGEGSRLTVL.

This chain connects TRBV2 to TRBJ2-5; D uncertain. The J call is in doubt because the DNA end fits TRBJ2-7 better. The length of the CDR3 is 12 residues. In germline, CDR1 is SNHLY, CDR2 FYNNEI. The CDR3 sequence: CASSPGRYEQYF. Here the CDR3 DNA reads TGTGCCAGCAGCCCCGGACGCTACGAGCAGTACTTC.

V and J are TRBV7-8 and TRBJ1-1; maybe TRBD1 (5 bases). CDR1 and CDR2 from the germline V gene are SGHVS and FQNEAQ. V was cut by 1 base and J by 0 bases, with 24 bases left in between. This CDR3 comprises 20 residues. The CDR3 DNA reads as TGTGCCAGCAGCTTAGGGAGGCGCGGACGGGGCAGGGTCATGAACACTGAAGCTTTCTTT. This encodes CASSLGRRGRGRVMNTEAFF. The full variable domain, completed using reference TRBV7-8 and TRBJ1-1, is GAGVSQSPRYKVAKRGQDVALRCDPISGHVSLFWYQQALGQGPEFLTYFQNEAQLDKSGLPSDRFFAERPEGSVSTLKIQRTQQEDSAVYLCASSLGRRGRGRVMNTEAFFGQGTRLTVV.

Comments on this clone: Other DNA sequences in this sample translate to the same CDR3. The gene calls are TRBV11-2 and TRBJ2-3; 7 bases agree with TRBD2. Germline values: CDR1 SGHAT, CDR2 FQNNGV. V was pared by 5 bases and J by 1 base, with 6 bases of the junction left unmatched. This CDR3 region has 15 residues. CDR3 DNA sequence: TGTGCCAGCAGCCTTCAAGCGGGACGCACAGATACGCAGTATTTT. Its protein product is CASSLQAGRTDTQYF.